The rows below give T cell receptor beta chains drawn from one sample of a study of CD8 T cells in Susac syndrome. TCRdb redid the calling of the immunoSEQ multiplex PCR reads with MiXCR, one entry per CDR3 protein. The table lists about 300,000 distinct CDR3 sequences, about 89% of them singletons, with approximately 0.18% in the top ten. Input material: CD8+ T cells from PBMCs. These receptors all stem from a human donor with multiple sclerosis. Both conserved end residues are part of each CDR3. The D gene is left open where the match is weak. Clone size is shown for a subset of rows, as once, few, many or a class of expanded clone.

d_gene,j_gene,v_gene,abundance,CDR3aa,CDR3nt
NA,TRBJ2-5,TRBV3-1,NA,CASSQGGPLVGQETQYF,TGTGCCAGCAGCCAAGGTGGTCCCCTAGTGGGGCAAGAGACCCAGTACTTC
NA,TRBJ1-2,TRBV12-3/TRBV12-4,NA,CASSPWAGEGAGYTF,TGTGCCAGCAGTCCTTGGGCAGGGGAAGGGGCTGGCTACACCTTC
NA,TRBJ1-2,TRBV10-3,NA,CAIKPGQRYGYTF,TGTGCCATCAAGCCGGGACAAAGATATGGCTACACCTTC
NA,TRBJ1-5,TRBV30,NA,CAWSEQGRDLSNQPQHF,TGTGCCTGGAGTGAACAGGGTCGGGACCTTAGCAATCAGCCCCAGCATTTT
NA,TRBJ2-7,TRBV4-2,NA,CASSQSSEQYF,TGTGCCAGCAGCCAAAGTAGCGAGCAGTACTTC
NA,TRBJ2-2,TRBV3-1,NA,CASSPQGSTGELFF,TGTGCCAGCAGCCCACAGGGAAGCACCGGGGAGCTGTTTTTT
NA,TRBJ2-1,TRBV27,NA,CASSSRRGYNEQFF,TGTGCCAGCAGCTCCAGGAGGGGCTACAATGAGCAGTTCTTC
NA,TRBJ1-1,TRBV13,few,CASSANIGPATEAFF,TGTGCCAGCAGCGCCAACATCGGGCCTGCAACTGAAGCTTTCTTT
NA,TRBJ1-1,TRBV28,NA,CASLTPETEAFF,TGTGCCAGCCTAACCCCCGAAACTGAAGCTTTCTTT
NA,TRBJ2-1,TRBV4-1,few,CASSPIGDTTYNEQFF,TGCGCCAGCAGCCCCATCGGGGATACCACCTACAATGAGCAGTTCTTC
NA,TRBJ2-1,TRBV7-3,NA,CASSFSAYNEQFF,TGTGCCAGCAGCTTCTCCGCCTACAATGAGCAGTTCTTC
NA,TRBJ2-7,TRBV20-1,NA,CSARDLGSALVYEQYF,TGCAGTGCTAGAGATCTAGGGTCGGCGTTGGTCTACGAGCAGTACTTC
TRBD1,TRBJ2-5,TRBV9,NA,CASSARTGEAQYF,TGTGCCAGCAGCGCTCGGACAGGGGAGGCCCAGTACTTC
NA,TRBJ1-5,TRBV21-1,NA,CASRDGYSNQPQHF,TGTGCCAGCAGGGACGGCTATAGCAATCAGCCCCAGCATTTT
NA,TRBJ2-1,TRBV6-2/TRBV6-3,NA,CASSYAGYNEQFF,TGTGCCAGCAGTTACGCAGGGTACAATGAGCAGTTCTTC
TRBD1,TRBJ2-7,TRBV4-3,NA,CASSQDWDRGLYEQYF,TGCGCCAGCAGCCAAGATTGGGACAGGGGGCTTTACGAGCAGTACTTC
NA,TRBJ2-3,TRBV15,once,CATSRDSSGSTDTQYF,TGTGCCACCAGCAGAGATAGTAGTGGCAGCACAGATACGCAGTATTTT
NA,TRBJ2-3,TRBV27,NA,CASSSVGVSGTDTQYF,TGTGCCAGCAGTTCAGTCGGGGTTTCGGGCACAGATACGCAGTATTTT
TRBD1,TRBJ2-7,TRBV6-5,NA,CASSYHLTGTNEQYF,TGTGCCAGCAGTTACCACTTGACAGGGACCAACGAGCAGTACTTC
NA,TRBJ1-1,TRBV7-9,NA,CASSLGEGVNTEAFF,TGTGCCAGCAGCTTAGGTGAAGGTGTGAACACTGAAGCTTTCTTT
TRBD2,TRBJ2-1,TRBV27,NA,CASSTFGAGGQSSYNEQFF,TGTGCCAGCAGTACCTTCGGAGCGGGAGGGCAAAGCTCCTACAATGAGCAGTTCTTC
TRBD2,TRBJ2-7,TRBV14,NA,CASSPLAGNLYEQYF,TGTGCCAGCAGCCCACTAGCGGGAAATCTCTACGAGCAGTACTTC
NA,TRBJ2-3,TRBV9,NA,CASSVAELITDTQYF,TGTGCCAGCAGCGTAGCTGAACTAATAACAGATACGCAGTATTTT
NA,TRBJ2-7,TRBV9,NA,CASSVVPVVHYEQYF,TGTGCCAGCAGCGTAGTCCCGGTCGTCCACTACGAGCAGTACTTC
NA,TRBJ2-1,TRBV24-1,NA,CATSDSGVVPYNEQFF,TGTGCCACCAGTGACTCAGGGGTAGTCCCCTACAATGAGCAGTTCTTC
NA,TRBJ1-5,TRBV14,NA,CASSGTDRVRGKSANQPQHF,TGTGCCAGCAGCGGTACTGACCGGGTCCGGGGGAAATCGGCGAATCAGCCCCAGCATTTT
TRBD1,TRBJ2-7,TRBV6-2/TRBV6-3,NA,CASSRGQEFDEQYF,TGTGCCAGCAGTAGGGGACAGGAGTTCGACGAGCAGTACTTC
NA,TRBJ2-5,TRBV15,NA,CATSNPPRETQYF,TGTGCCACCAGCAATCCCCCGCGGGAGACCCAGTACTTC
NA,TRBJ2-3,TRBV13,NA,CASSLVGGLNTDTQYF,TGTGCCAGCAGCTTAGTTGGCGGACTCAACACAGATACGCAGTATTTT
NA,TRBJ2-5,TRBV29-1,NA,CSVSTVDQETQYF,TGCAGCGTTAGTACAGTAGATCAAGAGACCCAGTACTTC
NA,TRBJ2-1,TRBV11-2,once,CASSFQYGSYNEQFF,TGTGCCAGCAGCTTCCAGTACGGCTCCTACAATGAGCAGTTCTTC
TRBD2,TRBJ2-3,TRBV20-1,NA,CSARDGGTSGPDTQYF,TGCAGTGCTAGAGATGGGGGGACTAGCGGCCCAGATACGCAGTATTTT
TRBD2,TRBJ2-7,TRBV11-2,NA,CASSLAGGSTYEQYF,TGTGCCAGCAGCTTAGCGGGAGGGAGCACCTACGAGCAGTACTTC
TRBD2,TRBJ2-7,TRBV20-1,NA,CSAPPSGLADYEQYF,TGCAGTGCTCCCCCCTCCGGACTAGCGGACTACGAGCAGTACTTC
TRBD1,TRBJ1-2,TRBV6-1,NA,CASSSGTGERLYGYTF,TGTGCCAGCAGCTCCGGGACAGGGGAGCGCCTCTATGGCTACACCTTC